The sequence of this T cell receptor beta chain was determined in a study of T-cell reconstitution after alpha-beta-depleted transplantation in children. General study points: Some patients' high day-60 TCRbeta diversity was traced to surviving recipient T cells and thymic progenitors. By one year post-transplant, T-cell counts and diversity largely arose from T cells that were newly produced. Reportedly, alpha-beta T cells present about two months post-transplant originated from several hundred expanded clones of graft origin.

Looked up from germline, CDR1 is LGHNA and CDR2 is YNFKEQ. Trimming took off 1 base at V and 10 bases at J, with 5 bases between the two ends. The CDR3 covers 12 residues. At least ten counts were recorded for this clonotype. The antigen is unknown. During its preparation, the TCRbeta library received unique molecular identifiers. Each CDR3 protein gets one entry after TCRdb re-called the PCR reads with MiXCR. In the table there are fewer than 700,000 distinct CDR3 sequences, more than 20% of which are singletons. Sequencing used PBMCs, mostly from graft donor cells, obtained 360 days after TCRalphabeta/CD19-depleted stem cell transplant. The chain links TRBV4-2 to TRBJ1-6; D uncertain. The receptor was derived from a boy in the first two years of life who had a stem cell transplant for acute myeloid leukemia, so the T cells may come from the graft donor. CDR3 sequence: CASSQVGSPLHF. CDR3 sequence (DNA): TGTGCCAGCAGCCAAGTCGGGTCACCCCTCCACTTT.